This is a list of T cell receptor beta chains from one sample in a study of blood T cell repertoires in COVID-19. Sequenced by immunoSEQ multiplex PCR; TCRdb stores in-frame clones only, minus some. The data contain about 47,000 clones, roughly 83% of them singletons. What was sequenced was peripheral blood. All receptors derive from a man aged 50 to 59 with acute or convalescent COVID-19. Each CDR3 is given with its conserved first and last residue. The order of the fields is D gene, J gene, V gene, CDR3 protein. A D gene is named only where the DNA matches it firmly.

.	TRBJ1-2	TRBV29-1	CSVEHRREKGYGYTF
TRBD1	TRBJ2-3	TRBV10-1	CASSGQGTDTQYF
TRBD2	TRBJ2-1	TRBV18	CASSGGERGYNEQFF
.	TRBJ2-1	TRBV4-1	CASSQGASSYNEQFF
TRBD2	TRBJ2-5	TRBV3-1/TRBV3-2	CASSQGPLAQETQYF
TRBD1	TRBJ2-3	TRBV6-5	CATRTGGADTQYF
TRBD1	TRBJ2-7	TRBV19	CASSSSGQSSYEQYF
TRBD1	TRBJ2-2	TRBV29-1	CSVVRDRDGTGELFF
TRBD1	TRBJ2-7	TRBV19	CASSMVAGGSYEQYF
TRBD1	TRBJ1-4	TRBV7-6	CASSPTGGDNYEEKLFF
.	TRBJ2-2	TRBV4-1	CASSHSNTGELFF
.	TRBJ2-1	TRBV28	CASSSAGPSSYNEQFF
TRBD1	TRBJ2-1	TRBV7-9	CASNLGQNSYNEQFF
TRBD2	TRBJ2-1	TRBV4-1	CASSQQPSGSYEQFF
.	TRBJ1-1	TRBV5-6	CASSLGQSRGEAFF
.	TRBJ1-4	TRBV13	CASSPRHETNEKLFF
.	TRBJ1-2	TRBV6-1	CASSEARAAGGYTF
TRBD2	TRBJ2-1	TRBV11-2	CASSLGGGSGRIYNEQFF
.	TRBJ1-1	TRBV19	CASSMEDSYTEAFF
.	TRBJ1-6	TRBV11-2	CASSSDGTASPLHF
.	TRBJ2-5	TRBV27	CASSSSGLPETQYF
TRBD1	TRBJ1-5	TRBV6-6	CASSDRGGSNQPQHF
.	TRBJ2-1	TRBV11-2	CASSFLQGSFNEQFF
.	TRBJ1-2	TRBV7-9	CASSLQGGVYGYTF
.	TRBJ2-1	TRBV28	CASSLRTGNNEQFF
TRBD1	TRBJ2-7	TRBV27	CASSPSRGLAYEQYF
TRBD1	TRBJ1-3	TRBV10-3	CAISAGTGGGNTIYF
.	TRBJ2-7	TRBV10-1	CASSVRDKGNMEQYF
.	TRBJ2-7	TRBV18	CASSRGGAGEQYF
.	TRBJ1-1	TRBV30	CAGSTVEGNTEAFF
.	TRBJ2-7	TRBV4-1	CASSQSAGSYEQYF
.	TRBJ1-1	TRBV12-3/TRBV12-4	CASSLGSGTEAFF
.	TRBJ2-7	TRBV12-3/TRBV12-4	CASSSRLAEQYF
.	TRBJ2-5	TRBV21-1	CASSKGLGTTETQYF
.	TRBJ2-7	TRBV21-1	CASRARSPYEQYF
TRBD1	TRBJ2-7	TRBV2	CASSGTGVAEQYF
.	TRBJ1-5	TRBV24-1	CATSDSSGGNQPQHF
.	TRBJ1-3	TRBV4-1	CASSQALTGSGNTIYF
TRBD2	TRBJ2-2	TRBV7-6	CASSGGLAGEDTGELFF
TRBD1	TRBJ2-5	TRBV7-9	CASSLNSAGTGLQETQYF
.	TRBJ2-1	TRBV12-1	CASSPQGRFCGEQFF
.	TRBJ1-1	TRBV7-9	CASSLVRSEPFF
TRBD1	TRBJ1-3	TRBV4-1	CASSQDRGLRNTIYF
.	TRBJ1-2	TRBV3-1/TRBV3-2	CASSQNDLTGSYGYTF
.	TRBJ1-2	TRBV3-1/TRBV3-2	CASSQDSGTSLYGYTF
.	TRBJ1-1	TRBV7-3	CASSLGPDTEAFF
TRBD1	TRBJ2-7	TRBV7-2	CASSPTGGLDEQYF
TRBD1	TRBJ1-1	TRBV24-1	CATPTGCTEAFF
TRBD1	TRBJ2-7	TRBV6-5	CASSSTGTSYEQYF
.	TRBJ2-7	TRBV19	CASSRSPTEQYF
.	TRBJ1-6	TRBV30	CAWSGAGSRSPLHF
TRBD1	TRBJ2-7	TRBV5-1	CASNLAGGYEQYF
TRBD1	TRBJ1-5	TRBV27	CASSGGQGFAQPQHF
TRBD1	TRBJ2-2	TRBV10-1	CASSESGQGSFGELFF
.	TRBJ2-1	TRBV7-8	CASSLGGLWIGGNEQFF
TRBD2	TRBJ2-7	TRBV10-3	CAINPEAGGPGEQYF
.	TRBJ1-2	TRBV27	CASSFIGDEDGYTF